The clone carrying this T cell receptor beta chain was seen repeatedly, ten times or more. This specimen belongs to a study of T cells in Graves' hyperthyroidism and ophthalmopathy. Germline values: CDR1 SGHVS, CDR2 FQNEAQ. Trimming removed 5 bases from V and 7 bases from J; junction bases left unmatched: 7. The CDR3 consists of 14 residues. TCR beta CDR3 sequences were amplified from RNA transcripts. Primed by the HTBI set, a first-round RT-PCR was run on the TCR CDR3. TCRdb redid the calling of the multiplex PCR reads with MiXCR, one entry per CDR3 protein. The data show a few hundred thousand distinct CDR3 sequences, 17% seen once.

Sequences were obtained from blood. This sequence originates from a woman under 30 with Graves' ophthalmopathy. The chain recombines TRBV7-8 with TRBJ1-5; 8 nucleotides agree with TRBD1. The CDR3 bases are TGTGCCAGCAGCGGGACAGGATCAATGCAGCCCCAGCATTTT. Amino acid sequence: CASSGTGSMQPQHF.